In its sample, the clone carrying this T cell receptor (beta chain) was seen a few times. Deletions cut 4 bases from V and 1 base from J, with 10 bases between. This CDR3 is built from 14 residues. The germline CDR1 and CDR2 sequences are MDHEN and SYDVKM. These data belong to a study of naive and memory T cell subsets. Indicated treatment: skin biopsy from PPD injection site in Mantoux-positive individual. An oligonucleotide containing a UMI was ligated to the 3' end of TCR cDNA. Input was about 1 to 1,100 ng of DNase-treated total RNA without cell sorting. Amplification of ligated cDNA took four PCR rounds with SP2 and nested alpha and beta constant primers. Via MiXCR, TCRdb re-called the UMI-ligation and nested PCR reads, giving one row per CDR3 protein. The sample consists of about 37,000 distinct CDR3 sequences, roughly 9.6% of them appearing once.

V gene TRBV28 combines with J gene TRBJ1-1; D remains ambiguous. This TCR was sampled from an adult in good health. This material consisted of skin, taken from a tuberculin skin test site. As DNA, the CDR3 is TGTGCCAGCAGTTATGCAGGAAGGAACACTGAAGCTTTCTTT. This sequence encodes CASSYAGRNTEAFF.